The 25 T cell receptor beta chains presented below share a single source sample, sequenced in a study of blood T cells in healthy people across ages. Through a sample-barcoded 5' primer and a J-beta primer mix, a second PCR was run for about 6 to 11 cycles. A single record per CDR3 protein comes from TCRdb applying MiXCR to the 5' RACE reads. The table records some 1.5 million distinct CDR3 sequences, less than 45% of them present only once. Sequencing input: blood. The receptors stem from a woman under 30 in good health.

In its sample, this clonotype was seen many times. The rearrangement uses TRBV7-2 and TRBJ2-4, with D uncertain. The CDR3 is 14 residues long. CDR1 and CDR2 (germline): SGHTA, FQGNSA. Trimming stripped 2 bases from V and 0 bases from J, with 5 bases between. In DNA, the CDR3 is TGTGCCAGCAGCTTATCCAAAGCCAAAAACATTCAGTACTTC. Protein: CASSLSKAKNIQYF.

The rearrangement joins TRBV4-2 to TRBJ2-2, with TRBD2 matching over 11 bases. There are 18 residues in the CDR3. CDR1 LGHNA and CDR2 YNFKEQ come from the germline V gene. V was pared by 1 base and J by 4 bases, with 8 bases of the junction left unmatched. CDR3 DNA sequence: TGTGCCAGCAGCCAAGGTGTTAGCGGGAGGGCAGGCACCGGGGAGCTGTTTTTT. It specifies CASSQGVSGRAGTGELFF.

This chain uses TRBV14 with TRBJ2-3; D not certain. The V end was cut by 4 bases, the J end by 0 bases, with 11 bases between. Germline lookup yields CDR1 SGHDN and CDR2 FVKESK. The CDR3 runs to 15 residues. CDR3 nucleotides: TGTGCCAGCAGCCCCTGGCCTAACAGCACAGATACGCAGTATTTT. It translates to CASSPWPNSTDTQYF.

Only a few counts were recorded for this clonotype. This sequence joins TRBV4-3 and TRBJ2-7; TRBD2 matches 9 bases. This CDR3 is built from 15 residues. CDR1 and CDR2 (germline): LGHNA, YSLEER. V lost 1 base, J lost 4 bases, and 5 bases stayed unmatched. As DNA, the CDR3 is TGCGCCAGCAGCCAAGTTAGCGGGAGCGTTTACGAGCAGTACTTC. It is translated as CASSQVSGSVYEQYF.

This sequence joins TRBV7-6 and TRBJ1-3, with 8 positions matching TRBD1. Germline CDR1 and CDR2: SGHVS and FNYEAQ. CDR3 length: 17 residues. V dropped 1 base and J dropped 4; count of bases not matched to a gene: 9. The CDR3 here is CASSLGGQGAFGNTIYF. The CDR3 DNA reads TGTGCCAGCAGCTTAGGAGGCCAGGGGGCATTCGGAAACACCATATATTTT.

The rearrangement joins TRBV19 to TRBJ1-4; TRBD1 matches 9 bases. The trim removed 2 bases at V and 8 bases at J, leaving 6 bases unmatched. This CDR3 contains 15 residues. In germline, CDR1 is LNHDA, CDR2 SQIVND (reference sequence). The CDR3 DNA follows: TGTGCCAGTAGTATATTCGCCACAGGGGGCGAAAAACTGTTTTTT. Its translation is CASSIFATGGEKLFF.

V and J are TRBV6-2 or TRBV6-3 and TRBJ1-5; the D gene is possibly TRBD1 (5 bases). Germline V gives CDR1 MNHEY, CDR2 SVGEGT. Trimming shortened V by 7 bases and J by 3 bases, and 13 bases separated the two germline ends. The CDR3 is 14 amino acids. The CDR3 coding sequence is TGTGCCAGCATCGACCGGGGCAACAATCAGCCCCAGCATTTT. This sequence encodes CASIDRGNNQPQHF.

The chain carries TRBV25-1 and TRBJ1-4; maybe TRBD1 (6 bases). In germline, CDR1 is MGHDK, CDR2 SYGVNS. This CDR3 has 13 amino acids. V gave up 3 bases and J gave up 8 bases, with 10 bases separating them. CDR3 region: CASSEGTTEKLFF. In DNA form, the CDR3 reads TGTGCCAGCAGTGAGGGGACAACCGAAAAACTGTTTTTT.

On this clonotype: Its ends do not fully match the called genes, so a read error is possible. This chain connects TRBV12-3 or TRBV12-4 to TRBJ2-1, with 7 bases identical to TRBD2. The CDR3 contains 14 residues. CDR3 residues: CASSKTSRGNERFF. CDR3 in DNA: TGTGCCAGCAGTAAGACTAGCCGGGGTAATGAGCGGTTCTTC.

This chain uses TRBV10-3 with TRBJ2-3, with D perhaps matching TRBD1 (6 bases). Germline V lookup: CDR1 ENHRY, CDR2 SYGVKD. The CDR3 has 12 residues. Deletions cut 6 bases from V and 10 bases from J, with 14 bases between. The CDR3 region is CAISPGTQAQYF. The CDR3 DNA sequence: TGTGCCATCAGCCCCGGGACACAGGCGCAGTATTTT.

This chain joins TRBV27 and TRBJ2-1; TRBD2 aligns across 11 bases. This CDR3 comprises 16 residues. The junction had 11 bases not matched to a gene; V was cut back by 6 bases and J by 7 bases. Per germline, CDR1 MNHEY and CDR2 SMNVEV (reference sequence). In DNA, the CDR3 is TGTGCCAGCAGCTTTAGCGGGGGGGAACCTCGGAATGAGCAGTTCTTC. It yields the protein CASSFSGGEPRNEQFF.

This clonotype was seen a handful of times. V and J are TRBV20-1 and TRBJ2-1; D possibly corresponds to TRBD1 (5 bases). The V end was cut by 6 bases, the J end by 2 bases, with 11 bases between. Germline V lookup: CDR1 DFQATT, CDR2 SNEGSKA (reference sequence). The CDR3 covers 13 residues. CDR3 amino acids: CSAVKGAYNEQFF. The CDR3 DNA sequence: TGCAGTGCCGTAAAAGGGGCCTACAATGAGCAGTTCTTC.

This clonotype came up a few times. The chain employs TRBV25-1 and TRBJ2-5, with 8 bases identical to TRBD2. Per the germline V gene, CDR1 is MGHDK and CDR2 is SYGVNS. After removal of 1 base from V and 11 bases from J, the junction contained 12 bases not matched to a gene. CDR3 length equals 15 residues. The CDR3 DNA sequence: TGTGCCAGCAGTGAATTTGGCGGGAGGAACAATGAGCAGTACTTC. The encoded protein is CASSEFGGRNNEQYF.

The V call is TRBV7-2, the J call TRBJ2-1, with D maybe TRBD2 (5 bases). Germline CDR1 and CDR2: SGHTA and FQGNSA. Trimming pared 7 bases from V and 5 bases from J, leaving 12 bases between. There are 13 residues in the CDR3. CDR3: CASTRGSNNEQFF. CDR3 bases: TGTGCCAGCACCCGGGGATCTAACAATGAGCAGTTCTTC. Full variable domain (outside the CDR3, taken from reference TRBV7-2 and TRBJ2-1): GAGVSQSPSNKVTEKGKDVELRCDPISGHTALYWYRQSLGQGLEFLIYFQGNSAPDKSGLPSDRFSAERTGGSVSTLTIQRTQQEDSAVYLCASTRGSNNEQFFGPGTRLTVL.

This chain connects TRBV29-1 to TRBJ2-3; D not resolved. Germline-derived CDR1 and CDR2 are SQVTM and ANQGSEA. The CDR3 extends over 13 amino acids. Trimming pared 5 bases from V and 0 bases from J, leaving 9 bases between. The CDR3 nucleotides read TGCAGCGTTCGCCCGTCTAGCACAGATACGCAGTATTTT. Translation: CSVRPSSTDTQYF.

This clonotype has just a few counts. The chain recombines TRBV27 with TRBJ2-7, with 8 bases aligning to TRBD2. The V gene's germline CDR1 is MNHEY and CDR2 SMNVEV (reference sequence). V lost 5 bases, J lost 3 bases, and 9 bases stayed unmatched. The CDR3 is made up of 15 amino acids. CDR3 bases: TGTGCCAGCAGTACCCAATCGGGACTAGTCTACGAGCAGTACTTC. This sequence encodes CASSTQSGLVYEQYF.

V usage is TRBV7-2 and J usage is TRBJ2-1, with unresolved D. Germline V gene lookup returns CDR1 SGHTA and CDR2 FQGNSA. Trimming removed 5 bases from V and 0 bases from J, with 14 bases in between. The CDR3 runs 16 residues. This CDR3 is CASSTRFLGSYNEQFF. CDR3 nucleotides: TGTGCCAGCAGCACACGTTTCTTAGGCTCCTACAATGAGCAGTTCTTC.

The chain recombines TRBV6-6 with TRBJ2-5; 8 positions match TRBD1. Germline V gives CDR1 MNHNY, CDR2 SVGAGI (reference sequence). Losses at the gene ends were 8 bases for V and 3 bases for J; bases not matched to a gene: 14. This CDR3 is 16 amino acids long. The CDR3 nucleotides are TGTGCCAGCGGTCGAGGACAGGGAACATACAAAGAGACCCAGTACTTC. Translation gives CASGRGQGTYKETQYF.

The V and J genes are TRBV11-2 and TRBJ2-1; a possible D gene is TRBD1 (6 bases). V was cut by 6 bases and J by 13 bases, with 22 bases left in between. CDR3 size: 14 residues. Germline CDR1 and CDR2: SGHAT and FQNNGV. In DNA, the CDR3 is TGTGCCAGCAGGGAAGGGGGACCAAAGGAGACCCAGTTCTTC. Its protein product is CASREGGPKETQFF.

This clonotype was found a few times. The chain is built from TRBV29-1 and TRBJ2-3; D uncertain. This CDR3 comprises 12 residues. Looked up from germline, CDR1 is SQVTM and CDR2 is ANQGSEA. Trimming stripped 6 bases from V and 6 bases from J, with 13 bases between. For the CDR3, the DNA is TGCAGCGTAGTCAGCCGGGCGGATACGCAGTATTTT. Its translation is CSVVSRADTQYF.

The DNA of the CDR3 is TGCGCCAGCAGCCAAGATAGGGGACACCTTAACTATGGCTACACCTTC. Residues: CASSQDRGHLNYGYTF. The rearrangement uses TRBV4-3 and TRBJ1-2, with D maybe TRBD1 (6 bases). The CDR3 is made up of 16 amino acids. Deletions cut 0 bases from V and 1 base from J, with 12 bases between. CDR1 is LGHNA, CDR2 YSLEER, per germline.

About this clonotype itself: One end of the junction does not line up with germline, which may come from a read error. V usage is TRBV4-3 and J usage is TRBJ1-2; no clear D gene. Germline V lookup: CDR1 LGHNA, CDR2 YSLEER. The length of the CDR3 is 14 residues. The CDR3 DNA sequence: TGCGCCAGCAGCCAACTTAAAGGGTTCTATGACTACACCTTC. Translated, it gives CASSQLKGFYDYTF.

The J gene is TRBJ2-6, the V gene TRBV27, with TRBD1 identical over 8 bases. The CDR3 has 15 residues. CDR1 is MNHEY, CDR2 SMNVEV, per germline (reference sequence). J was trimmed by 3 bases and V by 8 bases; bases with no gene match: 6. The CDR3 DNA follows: TGTGCCAGCTCCACAGGGGGACTTGGGGCCAACGTCCTGACTTTC. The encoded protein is CASSTGGLGANVLTF.

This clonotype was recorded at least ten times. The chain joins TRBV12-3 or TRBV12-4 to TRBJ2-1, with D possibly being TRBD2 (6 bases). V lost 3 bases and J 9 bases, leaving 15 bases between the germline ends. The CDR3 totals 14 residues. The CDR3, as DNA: TGTGCCAGCAGTTTGGGACTTCACCAGGGTGAGCAGTTCTTC. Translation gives CASSLGLHQGEQFF.

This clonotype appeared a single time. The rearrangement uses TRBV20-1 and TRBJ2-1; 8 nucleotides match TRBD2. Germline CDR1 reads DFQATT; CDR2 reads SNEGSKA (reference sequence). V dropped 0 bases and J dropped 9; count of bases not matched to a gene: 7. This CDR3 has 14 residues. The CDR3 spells CSARDFGLAGEQFF. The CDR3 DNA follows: TGCAGTGCTAGAGATTTCGGTCTAGCGGGTGAGCAGTTCTTC.